This TCR beta chain was observed in a study of blood T cell repertoires in COVID-19. Background on the study: COVID-19 samples from acute and convalescent phases originated in the United States, Italy and Spain. The analysed material was cDNA or gDNA that came from T cells, B-cell-depleted T cells, or PBMCs.

J lost 6 bases, V lost 1 base, and 5 bases had no gene match. The CDR3 has 16 residues. Germline CDR1 is SGHNT and CDR2 is YENEEA. Original methodology: Nucleated cell counts were estimated from reference gene primer amplification. The assay was immunoSEQ multiplex PCR, and TCRdb's table has in-frame clones only and misses some. The DNA gave D and trimming, while V, J and clone size come from that table. Of some 130,000 clones listed, approximately 84% were seen once; the top ten hold more than 10%. The V call is TRBV11-3, the J call TRBJ2-1; 11 positions match TRBD2. This TCR was sampled from a human donor in a cohort sampled during active COVID-19. Sequenced sample: peripheral blood. The chain's CDR3 is CASSLGLAGGINEQFF. For the CDR3, the DNA is TGTGCCAGCAGCTTAGGCCTAGCGGGGGGTATCAATGAGCAGTTCTTC.